These T cell receptor beta chains were read from a single sample in a study of cytomegalovirus exposure and HLA in healthy donors. Data came from immunoSEQ multiplex PCR; TCRdb stores just in-frame clones and leaves some out. The repertoire includes roughly 140,000 clones, 70% of them detected once, and 1.5% to 2% sits in the top ten. Sequences were obtained from PBMCs. The source is a woman aged 30 to 39 in good health and CMV-seronegative. CDR3s include the opening cysteine and the closing phenylalanine or tryptophan. The order of the fields is V gene, J gene, D gene, CDR3 protein. A D gene is named only where the DNA matches it firmly.

TRBV28	TRBJ2-3	-	CASSPRWRTTQYF
TRBV27	TRBJ1-2	-	CASGYYGYTF
TRBV5-4	TRBJ2-3	TRBD2	CASSSGLAGVADTQYF
TRBV19	TRBJ2-5	TRBD2	CASSIGASGGQETQYF
TRBV29-1	TRBJ2-7	TRBD1	CSAKGQGTYEQYF
TRBV29-1	TRBJ2-1	TRBD1	CSVEAWGQYNEQFF
TRBV30	TRBJ2-7	-	CAWSVRLARNEQYF
TRBV7-6	TRBJ2-3	-	CASGAGGTDTQYF
TRBV18	TRBJ1-6	-	CASSLEVRDPPLHF
TRBV7-8	TRBJ2-5	TRBD2	CASSLEERGVGETQYF
TRBV19	TRBJ2-3	-	CASNPNQGYPTDTQYF
TRBV11-2	TRBJ2-1	-	CASRLTGYSYNEQFF
TRBV2	TRBJ2-2	-	CASIFEYANTGELFF
TRBV28	TRBJ1-2	TRBD1	CASTDWTGSGYTF
TRBV7-9	TRBJ2-7	-	CASSSYRGGLVEQYF
TRBV5-1	TRBJ2-3	-	CASSLWTVSDTQYF
TRBV9	TRBJ2-1	TRBD1	CASSVSPDRGYEQFF
TRBV7-7	TRBJ2-2	TRBD2	CASSILAGGPGELFF
TRBV29-1	TRBJ2-2	-	CSVADTGELFF
TRBV6-6	TRBJ2-4	TRBD1	CASRPGTGEDIQYF
TRBV28	TRBJ1-2	-	CASSLRDGYTF
TRBV5-1	TRBJ2-3	TRBD1	CASSLPRQGSDTQYF
TRBV9	TRBJ2-5	TRBD2	CASSPSVGTTHFQETQYF
TRBV5-1	TRBJ1-3	-	CASSLARGSGNTIYF
TRBV5-4	TRBJ1-4	-	CASSPWGDPNEKLFF
TRBV18	TRBJ2-7	-	CASSPREPHEQYF
TRBV4-1	TRBJ1-4	-	CASSPGQGPLEKLFF
TRBV18	TRBJ2-3	-	CASSPPGADTQYF
TRBV30	TRBJ1-2	-	CAWSKQTGYGYTF
TRBV5-1	TRBJ2-3	TRBD1	CASSSRTGGWLGTDTQYF
TRBV5-4	TRBJ2-3	TRBD1	CANSLGGQGRSDTQYF
TRBV6-1	TRBJ1-3	TRBD1	CASTRGDSGNTIYF
TRBV6-1	TRBJ2-7	-	CASSEGGGDSYEQYF
TRBV6-1	TRBJ1-2	-	CASSEARTVYGYTF
TRBV2	TRBJ2-5	-	CASSAPPETQYF
TRBV28	TRBJ1-5	TRBD1	CASSHPTGYQPQHF
TRBV7-7	TRBJ2-4	TRBD2	CASSAGTSDIQYF
TRBV5-1	TRBJ2-2	-	CASSWLLGGNTGELFF
TRBV6-5	TRBJ2-3	-	CASRGGPEADTQYF
TRBV5-8	TRBJ2-3	TRBD2	CASSLRTSGSTDTQYF
TRBV28	TRBJ1-2	-	CASSPPTDHYGYTF
TRBV10-3	TRBJ1-4	TRBD1	CAISSDRGGDNEKLFF
TRBV30	TRBJ1-4	-	CAWARSSTNEKLFF
TRBV18	TRBJ1-1	TRBD1	CASSTTGAYTEAFF
TRBV18	TRBJ2-3	-	CASSFYTDTQYF
TRBV4-2	TRBJ2-1	TRBD2	CASSQVTAGEQFF
TRBV6-1	TRBJ1-5	TRBD1	CASSEDTGGMWDQPQHF
TRBV2	TRBJ2-3	TRBD2	CASSLAGDATDTQYF